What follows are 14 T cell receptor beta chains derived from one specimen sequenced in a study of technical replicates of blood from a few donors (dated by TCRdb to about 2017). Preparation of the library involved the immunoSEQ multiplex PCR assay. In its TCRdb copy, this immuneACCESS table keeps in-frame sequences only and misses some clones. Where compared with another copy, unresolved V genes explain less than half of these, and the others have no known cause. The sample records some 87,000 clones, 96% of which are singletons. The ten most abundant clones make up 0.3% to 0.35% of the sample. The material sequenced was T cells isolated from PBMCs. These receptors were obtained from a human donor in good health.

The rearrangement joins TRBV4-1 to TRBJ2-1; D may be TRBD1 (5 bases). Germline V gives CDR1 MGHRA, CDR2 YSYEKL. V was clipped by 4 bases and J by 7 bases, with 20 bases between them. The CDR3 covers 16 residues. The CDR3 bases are TGCGCCAGCAGCCGCCGTGGCCAGGGAAGCCTGAATGAGCAGTTCTTC. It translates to CASSRRGQGSLNEQFF.

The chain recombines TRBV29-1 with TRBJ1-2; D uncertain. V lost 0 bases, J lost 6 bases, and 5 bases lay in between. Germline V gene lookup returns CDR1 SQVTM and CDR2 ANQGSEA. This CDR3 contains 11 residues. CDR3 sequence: CSVEDLDGYTF. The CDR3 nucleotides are TGCAGCGTTGAAGATCTAGATGGCTACACCTTC.

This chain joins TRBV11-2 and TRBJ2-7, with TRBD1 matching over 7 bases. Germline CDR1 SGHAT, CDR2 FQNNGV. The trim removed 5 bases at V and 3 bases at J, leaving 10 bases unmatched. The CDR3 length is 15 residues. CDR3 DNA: TGTGCCAGCAGCATCCGCTCAGGGGGTTACTACGAGCAGTACTTC. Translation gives CASSIRSGGYYEQYF.

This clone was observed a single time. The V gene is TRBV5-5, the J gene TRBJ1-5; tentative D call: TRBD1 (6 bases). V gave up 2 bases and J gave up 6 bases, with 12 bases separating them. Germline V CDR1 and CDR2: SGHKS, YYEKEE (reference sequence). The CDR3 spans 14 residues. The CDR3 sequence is CASSLQGSGQPQHF. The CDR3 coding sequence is TGTGCCAGCAGCTTACAGGGATCGGGTCAGCCCCAGCATTTT. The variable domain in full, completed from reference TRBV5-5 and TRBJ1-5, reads DAGVTQSPTHLIKTRGQQVTLRCSPISGHKSVSWYQQVLGQGPQFIFQYYEKEERGRGNFPDRFSARQFPNYSSELNVNALLLGDSALYLCASSLQGSGQPQHFGDGTRLSIL.

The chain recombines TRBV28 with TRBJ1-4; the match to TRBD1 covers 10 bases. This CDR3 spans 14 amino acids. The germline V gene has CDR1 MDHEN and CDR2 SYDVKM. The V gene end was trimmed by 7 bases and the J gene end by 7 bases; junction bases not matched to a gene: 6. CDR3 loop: CASTLGQGIEKLFF. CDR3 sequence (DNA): TGTGCCAGCACCCTGGGACAGGGGATTGAAAAACTGTTTTTT.

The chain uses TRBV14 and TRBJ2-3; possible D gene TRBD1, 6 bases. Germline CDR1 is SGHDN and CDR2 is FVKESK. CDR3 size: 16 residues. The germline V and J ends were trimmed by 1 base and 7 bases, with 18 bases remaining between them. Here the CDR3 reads CASSQGTTGLENTQYF. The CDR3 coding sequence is TGTGCCAGCAGCCAAGGGACGACAGGCCTTGAAAATACGCAGTATTTT.

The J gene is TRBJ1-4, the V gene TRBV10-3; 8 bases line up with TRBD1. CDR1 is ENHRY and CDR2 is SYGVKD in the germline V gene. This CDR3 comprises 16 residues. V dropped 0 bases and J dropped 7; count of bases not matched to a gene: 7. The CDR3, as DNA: TGTGCCATCAGTGAGTCGAGGCAGGGGGCTTTTGAAAAACTGTTTTTT. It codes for CAISESRQGAFEKLFF.

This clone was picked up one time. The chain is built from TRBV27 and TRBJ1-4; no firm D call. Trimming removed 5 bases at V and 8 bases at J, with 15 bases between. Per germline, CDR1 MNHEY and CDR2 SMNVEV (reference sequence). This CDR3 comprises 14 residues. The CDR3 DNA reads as TGTGCCAGCAGTCTCTTTCGACACGACGAAAAACTGTTTTTT. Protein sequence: CASSLFRHDEKLFF. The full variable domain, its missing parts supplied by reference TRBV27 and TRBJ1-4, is EAQVTQNPRYLITVTGKKLTVTCSQNMNHEYMSWYRQDPGLGLRQIYYSMNVEVTDKGDVPEGYKVSRKEKRNFPLILESPSPNQTSLYFCASSLFRHDEKLFFGSGTQLSVL.

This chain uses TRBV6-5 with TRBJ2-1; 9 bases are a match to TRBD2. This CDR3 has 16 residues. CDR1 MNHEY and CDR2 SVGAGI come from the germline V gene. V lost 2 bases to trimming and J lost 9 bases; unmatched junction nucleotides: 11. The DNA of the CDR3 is TGTGCCAGCAGTTACAGGACTAGCGCCAGAGGTGGTGAGCAGTTCTTC. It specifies CASSYRTSARGGEQFF.

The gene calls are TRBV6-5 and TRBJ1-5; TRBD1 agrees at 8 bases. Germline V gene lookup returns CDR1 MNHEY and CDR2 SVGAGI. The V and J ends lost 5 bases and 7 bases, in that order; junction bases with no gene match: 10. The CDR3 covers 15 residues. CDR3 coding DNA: TGTGCCAGCAGTCACGGACAGGGTAGTAGGCAGCCCCAGCATTTT. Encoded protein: CASSHGQGSRQPQHF.

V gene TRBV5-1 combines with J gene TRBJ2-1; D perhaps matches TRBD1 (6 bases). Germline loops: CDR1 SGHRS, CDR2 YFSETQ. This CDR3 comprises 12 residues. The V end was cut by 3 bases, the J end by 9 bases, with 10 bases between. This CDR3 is CASSSQGPEQFF. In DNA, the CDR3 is TGCGCCAGCAGCTCACAGGGACCTGAGCAGTTCTTC. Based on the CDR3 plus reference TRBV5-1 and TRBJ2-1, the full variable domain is KAGVTQTPRYLIKTRGQQVTLSCSPISGHRSVSWYQQTPGQGLQFLFEYFSETQRNKGNFPGRFSGRQFSNSRSEMNVSTLELGDSALYLCASSSQGPEQFFGPGTRLTVL.

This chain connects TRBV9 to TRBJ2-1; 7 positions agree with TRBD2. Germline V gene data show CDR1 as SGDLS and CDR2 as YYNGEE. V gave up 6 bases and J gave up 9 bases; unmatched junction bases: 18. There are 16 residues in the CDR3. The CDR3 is CASNFGSGTNTFEQFF. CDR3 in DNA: TGTGCCAGCAACTTTGGGAGCGGGACGAACACCTTTGAGCAGTTCTTC.

CDR3 sequence reads: CASSRRSSGNTIYF. As DNA, the CDR3 is TGTGCCAGCAGTCGGCGGTCCTCTGGAAACACCATATATTTT. The chain carries TRBV6-5 and TRBJ1-3; D call uncertain. Germline values: CDR1 MNHEY, CDR2 SVGAGI. The CDR3 contains 14 residues. Trimming shortened V by 5 bases and J by 0 bases, and 8 bases separated the two germline ends.

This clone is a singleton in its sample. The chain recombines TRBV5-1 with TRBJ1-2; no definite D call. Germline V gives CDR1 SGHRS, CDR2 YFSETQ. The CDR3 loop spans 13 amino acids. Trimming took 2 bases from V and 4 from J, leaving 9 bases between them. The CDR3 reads CASSLTESYGYTF. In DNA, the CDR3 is TGCGCCAGCAGCTTAACAGAAAGCTATGGCTACACCTTC.